The sequence of this T cell receptor (beta chain) was determined in a study of beta chain features in type 1 diabetes. General study findings and limits: Among patients, naive, central memory and Treg TCRB repertoires appeared more similar than among healthy donors. Shorter TCRB CDR3s, moderately but significantly so, were found in Type 1 diabetes patients in all four CD4+ subsets.

This CDR3 comprises 15 residues. Germline CDR1 SNHLY, CDR2 FYNNEI. Trimming pared 4 bases from V and 4 bases from J, leaving 13 bases between. This clone was seen only a few times. Its antigen is not known. Every donor had blood drawn once into heparin, around 120 mL on average. Reverse transcribing all isolated RNA meant expressed TCRB transcripts were sequenced. The method was immunoSEQ multiplex PCR; TCRdb's version includes in-frame clones alone and lacks a portion of them. This sample carries 680,000 or so clones, roughly an eighth of them seen once, and the ten largest clones take about 0.02%. The sample was naive CD4+ T cells from blood. This clonotype originated in a man aged 18 to 29 with type 1 diabetes. The rearrangement links TRBV2 to TRBJ2-2; tentative D call: TRBD1 (6 bases). The CDR3 DNA reads as TGTGCCAGCAGTGTCACAGGGTCTCTCACCGGGGAGCTGTTTTTT. Protein sequence: CASSVTGSLTGELFF.